This T cell receptor (beta chain) was recovered during a study of T cell repertoires in cytomegalovirus infection. Findings of the study overall: Predominance within the ex vivo response was attributable to HLA-C-restricted CMV-specific TCR beta clonotypes.

TCRdb passed the reads through MiXCR, listing each CDR3 protein once. This table has roughly 250,000 distinct CDR3 sequences, over 20% appearing once. For this clonotype: No antigen is known for it.

Germline CDR1 SNHLY, CDR2 FYNNEI. V dropped 1 base and J dropped 6 bases, with 15 bases sitting between them. This CDR3 region has 16 residues. This chain connects TRBV2 to TRBJ1-4; D perhaps matches TRBD1 (6 bases). Sequenced material: CD8+ T cells from PBMCs. The sequence derives from a human donor in good health (CMV status not recorded). Some clones in this sample may be carry-over from other donors' samples. In DNA form, the CDR3 reads TGTGCCAGCAGTGAAGTCGGAGGCACAGGGTATGAAAAACTGTTTTTT. Protein product: CASSEVGGTGYEKLFF. Full variable domain (missing parts from reference TRBV2 and TRBJ1-4): EPEVTQTPSHQVTQMGQEVILRCVPISNHLYFYWYRQILGQKVEFLVSFYNNEISEKSEIFDDQFSVERPDGSNFTLKIRSTKLEDSAMYFCASSEVGGTGYEKLFFGSGTQLSVL.